This T cell receptor (beta chain) was captured in a study of blood T cell repertoires in COVID-19. Study information: Collection of acute and convalescent COVID-19 samples took place in the United States, Italy and Spain. PBMCs, B-cell-depleted T cells, or T cells provided the cDNA or gDNA that made up the material.

The germline CDR1 and CDR2 sequences are SGHNT and YYREEE (reference sequence). V lost 0 bases and J 4 bases, leaving 7 bases between the germline ends. This CDR3 is 13 amino acids long. Original methodology: Amplification of reference gene primers provided the estimated nucleated cell counts. Profiling relied on immunoSEQ multiplex PCR, and the TCRdb table lists in-frame clones only, not all of them. V and J calls and clone size follow that table, whereas D and trimming were derived from the DNA. There are fewer than 300,000 clones in the sample; about 87% occur only once, and roughly 4% lies in the top ten.

The chain recombines TRBV5-4 with TRBJ1-2; tentative D call: TRBD1 (6 bases). The source material was peripheral blood. This clonotype was sampled from a man in his 60s who had recovered from COVID-19. The CDR3 reads CASSLEGVYGYTF. CDR3 bases: TGTGCCAGCAGCTTGGAGGGGGTCTATGGCTACACCTTC.